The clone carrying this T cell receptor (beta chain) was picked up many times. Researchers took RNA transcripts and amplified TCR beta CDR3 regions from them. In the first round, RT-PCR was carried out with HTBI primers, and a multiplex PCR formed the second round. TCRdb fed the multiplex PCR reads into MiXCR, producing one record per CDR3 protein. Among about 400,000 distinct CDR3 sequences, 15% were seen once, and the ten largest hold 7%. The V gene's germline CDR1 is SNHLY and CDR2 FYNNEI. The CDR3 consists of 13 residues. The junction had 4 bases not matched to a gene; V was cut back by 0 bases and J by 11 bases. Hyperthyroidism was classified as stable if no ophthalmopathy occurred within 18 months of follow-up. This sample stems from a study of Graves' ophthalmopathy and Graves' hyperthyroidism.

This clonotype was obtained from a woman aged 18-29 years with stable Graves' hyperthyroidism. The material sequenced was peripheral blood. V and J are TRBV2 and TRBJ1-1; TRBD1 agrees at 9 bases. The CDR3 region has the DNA TGTGCCAGCAGTGAAGCATACAGGGGGCAGGCTTTCTTT. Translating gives CASSEAYRGQAFF.